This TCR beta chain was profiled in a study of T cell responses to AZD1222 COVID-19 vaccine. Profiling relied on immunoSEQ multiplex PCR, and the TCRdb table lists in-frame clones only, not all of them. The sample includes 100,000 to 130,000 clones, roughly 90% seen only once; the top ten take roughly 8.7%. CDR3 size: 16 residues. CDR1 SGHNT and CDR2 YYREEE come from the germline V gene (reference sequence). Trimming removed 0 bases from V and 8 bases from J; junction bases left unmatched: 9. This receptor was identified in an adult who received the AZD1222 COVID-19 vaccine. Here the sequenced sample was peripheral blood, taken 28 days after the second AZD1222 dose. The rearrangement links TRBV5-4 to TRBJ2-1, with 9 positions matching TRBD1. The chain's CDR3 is CASSLADLTGGDEQFF. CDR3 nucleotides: TGTGCCAGCAGCTTGGCCGACTTGACAGGGGGTGATGAGCAGTTCTTC.